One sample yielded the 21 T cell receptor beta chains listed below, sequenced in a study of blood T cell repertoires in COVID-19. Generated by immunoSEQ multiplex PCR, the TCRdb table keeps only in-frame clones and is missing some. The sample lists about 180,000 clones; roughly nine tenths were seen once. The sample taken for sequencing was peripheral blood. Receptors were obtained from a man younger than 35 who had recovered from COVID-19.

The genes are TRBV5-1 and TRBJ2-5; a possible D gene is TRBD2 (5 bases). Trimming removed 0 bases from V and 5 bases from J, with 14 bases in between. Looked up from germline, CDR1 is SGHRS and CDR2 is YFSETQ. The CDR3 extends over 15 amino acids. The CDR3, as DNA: TGCGCCAGCAGCTTGGCCTCAACCGGGATGGAGACCCAGTACTTC. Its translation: CASSLASTGMETQYF.

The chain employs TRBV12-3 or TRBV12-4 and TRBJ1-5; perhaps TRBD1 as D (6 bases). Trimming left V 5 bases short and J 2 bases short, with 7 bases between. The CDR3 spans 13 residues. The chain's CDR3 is CASSPGGNQPQHF. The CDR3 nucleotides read TGTGCCAGCAGTCCAGGGGGCAATCAGCCCCAGCATTTT.

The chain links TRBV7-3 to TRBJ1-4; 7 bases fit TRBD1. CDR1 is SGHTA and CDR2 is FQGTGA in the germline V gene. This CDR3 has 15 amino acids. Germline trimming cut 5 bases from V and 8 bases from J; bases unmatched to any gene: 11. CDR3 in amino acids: CASSHTGDPEEKLFF. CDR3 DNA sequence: TGTGCCAGCAGCCATACAGGGGATCCAGAAGAAAAACTGTTTTTT.

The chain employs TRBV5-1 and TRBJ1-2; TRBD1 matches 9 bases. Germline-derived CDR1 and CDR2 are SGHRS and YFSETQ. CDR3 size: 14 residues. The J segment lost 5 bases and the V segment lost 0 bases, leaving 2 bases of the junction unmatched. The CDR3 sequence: CASSLADRGYGYTF. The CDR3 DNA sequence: TGCGCCAGCAGCTTGGCGGACAGGGGATATGGCTACACCTTC.

CDR3 coding DNA: TGTGCCAGCAGTTTAATGGCTAGCGGCAAAAGGAAGACCCAGTACTTC. As protein: CASSLMASGKRKTQYF. The chain has TRBV28 and TRBJ2-5; 7 nucleotides align to TRBD2. Germline values: CDR1 MDHEN, CDR2 SYDVKM. V dropped 2 bases and J dropped 6; count of bases not matched to a gene: 12. The CDR3 sequence is 16 residues long. Variable domain in full (rest from reference TRBV28 and TRBJ2-5): DVKVTQSSRYLVKRTGEKVFLECVQDMDHENMFWYRQDPGLGLRLIYFSYDVKMKEKGDIPEGYSVSREKKERFSLILESASTNQTSMYLCASSLMASGKRKTQYFGPGTRLLVL.

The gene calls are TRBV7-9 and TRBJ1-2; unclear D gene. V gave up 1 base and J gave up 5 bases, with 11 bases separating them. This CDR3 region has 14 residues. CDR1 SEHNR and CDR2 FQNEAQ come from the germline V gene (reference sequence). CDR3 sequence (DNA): TGTGCCAGCAGCTTAGTGGCAGAATTATATGGCTACACCTTC. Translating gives CASSLVAELYGYTF.

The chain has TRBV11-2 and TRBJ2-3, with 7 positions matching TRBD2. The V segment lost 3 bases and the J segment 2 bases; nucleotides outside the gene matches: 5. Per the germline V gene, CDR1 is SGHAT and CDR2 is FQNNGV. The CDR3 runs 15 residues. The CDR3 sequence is CASSFGGRATDTQYF. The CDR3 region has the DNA TGTGCCAGCAGCTTCGGTGGGAGGGCCACAGATACGCAGTATTTT.

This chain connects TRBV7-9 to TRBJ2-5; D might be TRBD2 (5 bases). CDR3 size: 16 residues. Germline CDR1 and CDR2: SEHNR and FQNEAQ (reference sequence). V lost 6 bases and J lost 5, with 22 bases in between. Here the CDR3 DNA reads TGTGCCAGCAGTCCTGCAGGAGGACCGGAATGGGAGACCCAGTACTTC. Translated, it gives CASSPAGGPEWETQYF.

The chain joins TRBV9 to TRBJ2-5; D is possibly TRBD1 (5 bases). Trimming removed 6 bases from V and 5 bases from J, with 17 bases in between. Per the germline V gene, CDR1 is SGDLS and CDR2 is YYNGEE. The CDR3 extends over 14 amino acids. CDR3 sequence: CASTPQGSSETQYF. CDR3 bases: TGTGCCAGCACCCCTCAGGGTTCCTCGGAGACCCAGTACTTC.

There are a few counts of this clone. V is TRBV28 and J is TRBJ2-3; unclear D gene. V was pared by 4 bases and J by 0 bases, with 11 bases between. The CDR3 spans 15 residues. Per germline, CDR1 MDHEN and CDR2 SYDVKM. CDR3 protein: CASSYRAGSTDTQYF. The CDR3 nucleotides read TGTGCCAGCAGTTACCGAGCCGGGAGCACAGATACGCAGTATTTT. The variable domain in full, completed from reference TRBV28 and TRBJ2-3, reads DVKVTQSSRYLVKRTGEKVFLECVQDMDHENMFWYRQDPGLGLRLIYFSYDVKMKEKGDIPEGYSVSREKKERFSLILESASTNQTSMYLCASSYRAGSTDTQYFGPGTRLTVL.

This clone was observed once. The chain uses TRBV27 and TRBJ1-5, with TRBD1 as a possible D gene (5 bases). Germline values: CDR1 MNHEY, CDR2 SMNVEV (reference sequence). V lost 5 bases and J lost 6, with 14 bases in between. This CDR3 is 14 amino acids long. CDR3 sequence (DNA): TGTGCCAGCAGTGCGCGGGGGGAAAGTCAGCCCCAGCATTTT. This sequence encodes CASSARGESQPQHF.

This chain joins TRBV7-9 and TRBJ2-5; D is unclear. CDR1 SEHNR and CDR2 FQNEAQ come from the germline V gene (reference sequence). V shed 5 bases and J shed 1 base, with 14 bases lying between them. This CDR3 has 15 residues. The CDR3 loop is CASSRNNPSQETQYF. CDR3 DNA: TGTGCCAGCAGCCGAAACAACCCCTCCCAAGAGACCCAGTACTTC.

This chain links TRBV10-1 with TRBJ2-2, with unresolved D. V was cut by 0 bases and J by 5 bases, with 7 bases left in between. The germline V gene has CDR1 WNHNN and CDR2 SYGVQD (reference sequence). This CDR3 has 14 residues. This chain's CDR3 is CASSESGPTGELFF. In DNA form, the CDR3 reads TGCGCCAGCAGTGAGTCGGGCCCTACCGGGGAGCTGTTTTTT.

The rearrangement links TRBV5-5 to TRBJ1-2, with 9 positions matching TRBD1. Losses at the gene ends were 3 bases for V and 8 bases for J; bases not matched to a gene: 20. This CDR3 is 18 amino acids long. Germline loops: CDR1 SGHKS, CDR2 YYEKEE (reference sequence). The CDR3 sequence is CASSYWGLSGQGIEGYTF. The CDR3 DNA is TGTGCCAGCAGCTATTGGGGTCTGTCAGGACAGGGGATTGAAGGCTACACCTTC.

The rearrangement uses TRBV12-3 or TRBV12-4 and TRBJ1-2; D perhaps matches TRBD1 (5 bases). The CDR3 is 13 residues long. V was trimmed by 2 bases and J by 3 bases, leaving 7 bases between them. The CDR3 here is CASSLIRDYGYTF. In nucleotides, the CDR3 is TGTGCCAGCAGTTTAATCAGGGACTATGGCTACACCTTC.

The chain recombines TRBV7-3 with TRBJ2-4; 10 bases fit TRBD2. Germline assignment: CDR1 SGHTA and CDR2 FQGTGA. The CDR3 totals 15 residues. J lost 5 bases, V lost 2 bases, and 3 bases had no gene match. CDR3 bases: TGTGCCAGCAGCTTAGCTAGCGGGAGTCAAAACATTCAGTACTTC. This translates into CASSLASGSQNIQYF.

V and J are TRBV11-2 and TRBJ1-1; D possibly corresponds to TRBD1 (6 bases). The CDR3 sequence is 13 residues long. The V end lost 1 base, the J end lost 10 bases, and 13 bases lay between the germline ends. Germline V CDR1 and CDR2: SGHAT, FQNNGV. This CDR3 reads CASSLGGGLGAFF. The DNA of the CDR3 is TGTGCCAGCAGCTTAGGAGGGGGTCTCGGAGCTTTCTTT. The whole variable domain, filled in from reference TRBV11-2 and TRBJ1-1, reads EAGVAQSPRYKIIEKRQSVAFWCNPISGHATLYWYQQILGQGPKLLIQFQNNGVVDDSQLPKDRFSAERLKGVDSTLKIQPAKLEDSAVYLCASSLGGGLGAFFGQGTRLTVV.

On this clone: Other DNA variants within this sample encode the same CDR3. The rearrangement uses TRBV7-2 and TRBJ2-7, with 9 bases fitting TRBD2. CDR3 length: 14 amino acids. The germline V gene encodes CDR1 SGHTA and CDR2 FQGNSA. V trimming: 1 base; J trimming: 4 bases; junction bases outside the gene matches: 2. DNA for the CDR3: TGTGCCAGCAGCTTAGGGCTAGCGGGATACGAGCAGTACTTC. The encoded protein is CASSLGLAGYEQYF.

The CDR3 DNA reads as TGTGCCTTTTCGTCTAACCTCCCTCAGGGTACGCAGTATTTT. Protein sequence: CAFSSNLPQGTQYF. The V call is TRBV30, the J call TRBJ2-3; the D gene is possibly TRBD1 (5 bases). From germline, CDR1 is GTSNPN and CDR2 SVGIG (reference sequence). V lost 7 bases and J 8 bases, leaving 22 bases between the germline ends. This CDR3 comprises 14 residues. The full variable domain, completed using reference TRBV30 and TRBJ2-3, is SQTIHQWPATLVQPVGSPLSLECTVEGTSNPNLYWYRQAAGRGLQLLFYSVGIGQISSEVPQNLSASRPQDRQFILSSKKLLLSDSGFYLCAFSSNLPQGTQYFGPGTRLTVL.

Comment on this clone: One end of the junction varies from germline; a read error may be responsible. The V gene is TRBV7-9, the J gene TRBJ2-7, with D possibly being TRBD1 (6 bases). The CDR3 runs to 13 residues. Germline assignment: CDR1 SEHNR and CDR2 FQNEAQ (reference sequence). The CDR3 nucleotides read TGTGCCAGCAGCTTAGAACCGTCGGCAGGGGCGTTCTTC. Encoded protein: CASSLEPSAGAFF. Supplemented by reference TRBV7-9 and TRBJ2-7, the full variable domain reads DTGVSQNPRHKITKRGQNVTFRCDPISEHNRLYWYRQTLGQGPEFLTYFQNEAQLEKSRLLSDRFSAERPKGSFSTLEIQRTEQGDSAMYLCASSLEPSAGAFFGPGTRLTVT.

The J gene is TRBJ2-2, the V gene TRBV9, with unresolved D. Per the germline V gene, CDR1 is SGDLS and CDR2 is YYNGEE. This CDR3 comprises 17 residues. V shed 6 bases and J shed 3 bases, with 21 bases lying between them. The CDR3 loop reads CASKKTRLGADTGELFF. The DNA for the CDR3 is TGTGCCAGCAAGAAGACTCGACTTGGTGCGGACACCGGGGAGCTGTTTTTT.